This T cell receptor (beta chain) was documented in a study of T cell responses to AZD1222 COVID-19 vaccine. The repertoire was sequenced with immunoSEQ multiplex PCR; TCRdb's copy has only in-frame clones and lacks some. The sample includes 95,000 to 100,000 clones, over 75% of them seen just once. This CDR3 has 14 amino acids. Trimming stripped 4 bases from V and 2 bases from J, with 12 bases between. The germline V gene encodes CDR1 SGHKS and CDR2 YYEKEE (reference sequence). The chain couples TRBV5-5 to TRBJ1-2; D might be TRBD1 (5 bases). The receptor was isolated from an adult who received the AZD1222 COVID-19 vaccine. The sample here was peripheral blood, taken 28 days after the second AZD1222 dose. Here the CDR3 reads CASSPGGGNYGYTF. CDR3 bases: TGTGCCAGCAGCCCAGGTGGGGGGAACTATGGCTACACCTTC. Together with reference TRBV5-5 and TRBJ1-2, the CDR3 gives the full variable domain: DAGVTQSPTHLIKTRGQQVTLRCSPISGHKSVSWYQQVLGQGPQFIFQYYEKEERGRGNFPDRFSARQFPNYSSELNVNALLLGDSALYLCASSPGGGNYGYTFGSGTRLTVV.